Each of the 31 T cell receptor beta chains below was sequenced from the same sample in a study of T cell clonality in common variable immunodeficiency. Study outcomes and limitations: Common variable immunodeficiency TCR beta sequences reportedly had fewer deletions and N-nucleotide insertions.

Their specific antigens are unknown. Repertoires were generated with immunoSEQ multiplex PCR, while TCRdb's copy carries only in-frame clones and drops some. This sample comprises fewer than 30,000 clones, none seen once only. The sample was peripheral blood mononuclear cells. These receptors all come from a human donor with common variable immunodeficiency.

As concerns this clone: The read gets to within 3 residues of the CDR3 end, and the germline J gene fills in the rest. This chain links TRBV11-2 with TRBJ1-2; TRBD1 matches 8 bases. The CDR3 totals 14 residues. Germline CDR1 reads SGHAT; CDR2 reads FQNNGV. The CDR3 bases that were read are TGTGCCAGCGGCAGATTTGACAGGGGTGGCGGC. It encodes CASGRFDRGGG. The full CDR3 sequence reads CASGRFDRGGGYTF.

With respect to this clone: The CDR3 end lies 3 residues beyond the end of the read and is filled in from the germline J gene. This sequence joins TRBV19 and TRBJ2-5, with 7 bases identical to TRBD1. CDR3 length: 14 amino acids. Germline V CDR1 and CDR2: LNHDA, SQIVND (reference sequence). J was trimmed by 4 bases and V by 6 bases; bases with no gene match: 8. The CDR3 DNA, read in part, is TGTGCCAGTAGCAGAACAGGGGTAACAGAGACC. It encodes CASSRTGVTET. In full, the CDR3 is CASSRTGVTETQYF. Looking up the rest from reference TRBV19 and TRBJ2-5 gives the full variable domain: DGGITQSPKYLFRKEGQNVTLSCEQNLNHDAMYWYRQDPGQGLRLIYYSQIVNDFQKGDIAEGYSVSREKKESFPLTVTSAQKNPTAFYLCASSRTGVTETQYFGPGTRLLVL.

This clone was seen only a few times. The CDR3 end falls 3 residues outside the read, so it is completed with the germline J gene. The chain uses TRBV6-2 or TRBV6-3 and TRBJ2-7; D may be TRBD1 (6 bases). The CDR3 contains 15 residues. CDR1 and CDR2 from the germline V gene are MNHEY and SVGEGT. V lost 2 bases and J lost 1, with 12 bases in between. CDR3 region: CASSYGWGQSYEQYF. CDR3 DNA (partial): TGTGCCAGCAGTTACGGGTGGGGACAATCCTACGAG.

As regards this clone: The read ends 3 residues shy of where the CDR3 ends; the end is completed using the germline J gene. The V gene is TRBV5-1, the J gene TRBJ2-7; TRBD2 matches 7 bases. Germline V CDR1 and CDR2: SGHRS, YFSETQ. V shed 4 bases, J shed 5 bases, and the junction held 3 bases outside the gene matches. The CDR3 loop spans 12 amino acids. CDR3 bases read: TGCGCCAGCAGCACCGGGGGGAACGAG. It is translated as CASSTGGNE. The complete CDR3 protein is CASSTGGNEQYF.

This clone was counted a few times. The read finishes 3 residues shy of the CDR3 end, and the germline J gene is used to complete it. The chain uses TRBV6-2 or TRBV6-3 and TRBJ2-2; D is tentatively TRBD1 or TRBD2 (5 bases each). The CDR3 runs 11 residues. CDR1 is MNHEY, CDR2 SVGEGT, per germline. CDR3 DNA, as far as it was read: TGTGCCAGCAGTCAGGGAGACCAG. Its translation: CASSQGDQ. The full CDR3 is CASSQGDQLFF.

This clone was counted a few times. The CDR3 here is CASSQYQETQYF. The covered CDR3 bases are TGTGCCAGCAGCCAGTATCAAGAGACC. This chain links TRBV14 with TRBJ2-5, with D uncertain. The read halts 3 residues ahead of the CDR3 end, with the missing end drawn from the germline J gene. The V end lost 3 bases, the J end lost 2 bases, and 4 bases lay between the germline ends. The CDR3 spans 12 residues. Germline V gene data show CDR1 as SGHDN and CDR2 as FVKESK.

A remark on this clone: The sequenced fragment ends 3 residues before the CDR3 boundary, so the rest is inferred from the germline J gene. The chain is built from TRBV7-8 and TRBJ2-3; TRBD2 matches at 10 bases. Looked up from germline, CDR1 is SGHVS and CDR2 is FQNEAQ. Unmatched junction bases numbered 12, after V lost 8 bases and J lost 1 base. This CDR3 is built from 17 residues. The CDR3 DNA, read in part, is TGTGCCAGCCCCCCCTATCTGAGCGGGGGGGGCACAGATACG. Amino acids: CASPPYLSGGGTDT. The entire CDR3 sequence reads CASPPYLSGGGTDTQYF.

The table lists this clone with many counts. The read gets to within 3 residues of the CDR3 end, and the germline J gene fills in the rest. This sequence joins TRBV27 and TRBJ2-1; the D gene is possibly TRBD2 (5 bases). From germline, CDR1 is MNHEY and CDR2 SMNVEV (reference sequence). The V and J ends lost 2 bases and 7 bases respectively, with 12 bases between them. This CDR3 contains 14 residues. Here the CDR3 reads CASSLTRTGNEQFF. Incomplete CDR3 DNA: TGTGCCAGCAGTTTAACTAGAACGGGGAATGAG.

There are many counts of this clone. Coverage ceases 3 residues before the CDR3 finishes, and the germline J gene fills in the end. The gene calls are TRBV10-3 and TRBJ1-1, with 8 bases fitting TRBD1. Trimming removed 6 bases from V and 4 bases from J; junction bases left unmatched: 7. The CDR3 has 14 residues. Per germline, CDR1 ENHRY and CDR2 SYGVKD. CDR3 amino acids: CAIRDLQGATEAFF. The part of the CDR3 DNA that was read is TGTGCCATCAGGGACCTTCAGGGGGCCACTGAA.

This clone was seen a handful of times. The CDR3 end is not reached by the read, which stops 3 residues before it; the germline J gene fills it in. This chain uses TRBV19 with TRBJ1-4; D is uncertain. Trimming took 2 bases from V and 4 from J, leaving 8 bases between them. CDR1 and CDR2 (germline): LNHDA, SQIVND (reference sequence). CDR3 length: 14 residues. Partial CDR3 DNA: TGTGCCAGTAGTATACAGGCCGGTAATGAAAAA. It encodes CASSIQAGNEK. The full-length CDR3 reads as CASSIQAGNEKLFF. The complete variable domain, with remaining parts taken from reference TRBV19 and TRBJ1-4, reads DGGITQSPKYLFRKEGQNVTLSCEQNLNHDAMYWYRQDPGQGLRLIYYSQIVNDFQKGDIAEGYSVSREKKESFPLTVTSAQKNPTAFYLCASSIQAGNEKLFFGSGTQLSVL.

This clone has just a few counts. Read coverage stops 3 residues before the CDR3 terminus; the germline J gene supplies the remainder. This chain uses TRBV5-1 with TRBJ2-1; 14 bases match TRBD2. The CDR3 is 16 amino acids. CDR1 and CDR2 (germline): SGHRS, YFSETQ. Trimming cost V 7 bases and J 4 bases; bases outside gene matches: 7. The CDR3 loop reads CASRMTSGGAYNEQFF. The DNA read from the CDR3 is TGCGCCAGCCGCATGACTAGCGGGGGGGCTTACAATGAG.

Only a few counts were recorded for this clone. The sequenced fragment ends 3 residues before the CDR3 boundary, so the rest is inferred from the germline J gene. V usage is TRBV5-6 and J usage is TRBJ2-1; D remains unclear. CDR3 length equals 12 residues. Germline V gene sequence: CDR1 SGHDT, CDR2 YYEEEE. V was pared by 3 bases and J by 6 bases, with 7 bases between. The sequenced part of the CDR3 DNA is TGTGCCAGCAGCTACTCGCCCAATGAG. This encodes CASSYSPNE. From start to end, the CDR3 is CASSYSPNEQFF.

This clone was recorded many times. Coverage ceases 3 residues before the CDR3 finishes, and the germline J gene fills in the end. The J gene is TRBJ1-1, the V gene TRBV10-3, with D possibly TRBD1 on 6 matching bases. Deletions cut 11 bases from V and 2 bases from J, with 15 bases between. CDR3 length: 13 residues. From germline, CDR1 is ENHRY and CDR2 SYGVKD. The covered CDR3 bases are TGTGCCTCCTTACAGGGACCTAACACTGAA. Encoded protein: CASLQGPNTE. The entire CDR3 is CASLQGPNTEAFF.

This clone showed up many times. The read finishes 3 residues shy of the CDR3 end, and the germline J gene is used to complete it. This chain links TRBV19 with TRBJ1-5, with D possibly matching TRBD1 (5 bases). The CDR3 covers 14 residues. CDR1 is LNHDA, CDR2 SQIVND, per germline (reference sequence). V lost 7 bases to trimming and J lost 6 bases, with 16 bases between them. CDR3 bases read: TGTGCCAGTACGTGGCAGGGAGTCGGTCAGCCC. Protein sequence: CASTWQGVGQP. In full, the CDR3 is CASTWQGVGQPQHF.

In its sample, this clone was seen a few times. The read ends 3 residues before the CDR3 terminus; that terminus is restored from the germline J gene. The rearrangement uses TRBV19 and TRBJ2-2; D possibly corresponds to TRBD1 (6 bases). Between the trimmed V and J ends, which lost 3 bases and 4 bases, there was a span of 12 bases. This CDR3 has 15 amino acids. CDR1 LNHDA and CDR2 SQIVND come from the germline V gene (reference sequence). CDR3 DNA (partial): TGTGCCAGTAGTATTCAGGGCAGGGGCACCGGGGAG. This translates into CASSIQGRGTGE. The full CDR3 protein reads CASSIQGRGTGELFF.

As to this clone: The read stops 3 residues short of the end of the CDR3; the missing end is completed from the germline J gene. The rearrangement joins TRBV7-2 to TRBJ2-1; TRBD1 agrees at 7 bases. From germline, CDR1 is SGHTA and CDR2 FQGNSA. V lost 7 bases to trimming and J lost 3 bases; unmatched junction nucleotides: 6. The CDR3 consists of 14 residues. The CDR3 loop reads CASKPGQSYNEQFF. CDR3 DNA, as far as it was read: TGTGCCAGCAAACCGGGACAGAGCTACAATGAG.

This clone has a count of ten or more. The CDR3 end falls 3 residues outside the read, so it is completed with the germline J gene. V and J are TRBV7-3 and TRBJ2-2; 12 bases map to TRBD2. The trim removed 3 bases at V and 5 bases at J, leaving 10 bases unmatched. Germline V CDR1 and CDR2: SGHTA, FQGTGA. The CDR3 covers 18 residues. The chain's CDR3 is CASSLSSGGAFGTGELFF. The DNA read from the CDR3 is TGTGCCAGCAGCTTGTCTAGCGGGGGGGCCTTTGGTACCGGGGAG.

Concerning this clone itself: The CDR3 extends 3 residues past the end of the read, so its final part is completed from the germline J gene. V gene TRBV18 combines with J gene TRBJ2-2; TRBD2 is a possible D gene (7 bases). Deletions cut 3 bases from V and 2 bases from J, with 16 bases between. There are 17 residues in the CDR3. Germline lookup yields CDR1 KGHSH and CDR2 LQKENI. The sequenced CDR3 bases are TGTGCCAGCTCACCCCCCCAAACGGGGGGCAACACCGGGGAG. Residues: CASSPPQTGGNTGE. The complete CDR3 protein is CASSPPQTGGNTGELFF.

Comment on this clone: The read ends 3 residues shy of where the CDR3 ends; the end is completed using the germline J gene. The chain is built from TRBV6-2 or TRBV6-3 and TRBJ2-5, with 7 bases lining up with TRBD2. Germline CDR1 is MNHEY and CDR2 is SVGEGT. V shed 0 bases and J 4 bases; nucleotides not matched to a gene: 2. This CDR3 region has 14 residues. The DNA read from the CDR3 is TGTGCCAGCAGTTACTCGGGCGGGAGAGAGACC. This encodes CASSYSGGRET. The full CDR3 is CASSYSGGRETQYF.

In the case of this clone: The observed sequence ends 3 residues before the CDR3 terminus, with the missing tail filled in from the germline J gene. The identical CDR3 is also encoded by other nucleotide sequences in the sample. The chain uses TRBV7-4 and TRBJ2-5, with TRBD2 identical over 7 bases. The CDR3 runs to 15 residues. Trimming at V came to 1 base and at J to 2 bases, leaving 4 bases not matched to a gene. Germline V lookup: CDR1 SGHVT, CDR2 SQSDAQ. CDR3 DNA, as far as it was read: TGTGCCAGCAGCTTAGAGCGGGGTGGTCAAGAGACC. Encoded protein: CASSLERGGQET. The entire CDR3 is CASSLERGGQETQYF.

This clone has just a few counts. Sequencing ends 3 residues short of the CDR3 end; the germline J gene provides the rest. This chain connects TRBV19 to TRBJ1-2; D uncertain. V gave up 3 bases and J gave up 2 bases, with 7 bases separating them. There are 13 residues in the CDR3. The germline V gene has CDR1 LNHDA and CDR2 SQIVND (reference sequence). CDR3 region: CASSIAGNYGYTF. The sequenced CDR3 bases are TGTGCCAGTAGTATTGCCGGGAACTATGGC.

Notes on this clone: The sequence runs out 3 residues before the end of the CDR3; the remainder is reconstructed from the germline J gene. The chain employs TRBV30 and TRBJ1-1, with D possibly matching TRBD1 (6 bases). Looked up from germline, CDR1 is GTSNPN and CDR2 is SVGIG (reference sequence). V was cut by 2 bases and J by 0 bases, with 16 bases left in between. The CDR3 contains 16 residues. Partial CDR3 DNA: TGTGCCTGGAGTTCTACGACAGGATACCTGAACACTGAA. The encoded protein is CAWSSTTGYLNTE. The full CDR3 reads CAWSSTTGYLNTEAFF.

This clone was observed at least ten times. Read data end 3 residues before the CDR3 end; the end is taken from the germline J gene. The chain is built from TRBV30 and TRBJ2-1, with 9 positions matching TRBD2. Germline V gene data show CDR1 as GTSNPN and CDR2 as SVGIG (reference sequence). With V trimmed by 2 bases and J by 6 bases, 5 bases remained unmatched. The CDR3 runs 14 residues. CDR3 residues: CAWSRDSGGNEQFF. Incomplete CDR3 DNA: TGTGCCTGGAGTCGTGATAGCGGGGGCAATGAG.

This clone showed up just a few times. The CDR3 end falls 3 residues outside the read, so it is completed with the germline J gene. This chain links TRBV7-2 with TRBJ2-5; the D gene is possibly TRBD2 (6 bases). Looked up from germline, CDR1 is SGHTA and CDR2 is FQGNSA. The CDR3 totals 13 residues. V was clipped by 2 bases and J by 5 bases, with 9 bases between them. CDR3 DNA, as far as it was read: TGTGCCAGCAGCTTATTTCGGGGGGAGACC. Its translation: CASSLFRGET. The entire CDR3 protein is CASSLFRGETQYF.

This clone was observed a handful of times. The CDR3 DNA, read in part, is TGTGCCAGCAGCCCGCTGGACACCGCTGGAAACACC. Amino acids: CASSPLDTAGNT. The full CDR3 reads CASSPLDTAGNTIYF. The chain combines TRBV6-2 or TRBV6-3 with TRBJ1-3, with TRBD1 as a possible D gene (5 bases). The CDR3 is cut off 3 residues early in the read; its end comes from the germline J gene. V dropped 6 bases and J dropped 2 bases, with 14 bases sitting between them. The CDR3 spans 15 residues. The germline gives CDR1 MNHEY, CDR2 SVGEGT.

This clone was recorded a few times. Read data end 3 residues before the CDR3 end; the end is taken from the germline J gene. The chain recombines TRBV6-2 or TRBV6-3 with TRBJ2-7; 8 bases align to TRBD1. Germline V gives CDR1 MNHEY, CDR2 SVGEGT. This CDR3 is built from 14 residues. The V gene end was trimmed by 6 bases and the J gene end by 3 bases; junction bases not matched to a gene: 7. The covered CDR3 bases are TGTGCCAGCAGCATACCGGGACAGGTCTACGAG. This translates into CASSIPGQVYE. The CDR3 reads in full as CASSIPGQVYEQYF.

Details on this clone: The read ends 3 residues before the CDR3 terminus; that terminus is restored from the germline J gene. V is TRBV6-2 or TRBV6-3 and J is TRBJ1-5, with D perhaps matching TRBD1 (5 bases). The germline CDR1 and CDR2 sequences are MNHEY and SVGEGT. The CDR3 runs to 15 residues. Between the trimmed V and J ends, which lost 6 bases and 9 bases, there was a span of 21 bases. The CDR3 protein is CASSLGLEESSPQHF. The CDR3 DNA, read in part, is TGTGCCAGCAGCTTGGGACTAGAAGAGAGTTCGCCC.

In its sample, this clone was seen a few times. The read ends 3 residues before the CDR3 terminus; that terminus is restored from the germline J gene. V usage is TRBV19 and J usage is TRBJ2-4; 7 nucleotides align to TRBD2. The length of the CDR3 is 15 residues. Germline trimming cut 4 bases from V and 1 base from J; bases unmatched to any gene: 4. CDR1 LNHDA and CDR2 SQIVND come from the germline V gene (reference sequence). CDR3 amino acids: CASSRTGGAKNIQYF. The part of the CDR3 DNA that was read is TGTGCCAGTAGTAGAACCGGGGGGGCCAAAAACATT.

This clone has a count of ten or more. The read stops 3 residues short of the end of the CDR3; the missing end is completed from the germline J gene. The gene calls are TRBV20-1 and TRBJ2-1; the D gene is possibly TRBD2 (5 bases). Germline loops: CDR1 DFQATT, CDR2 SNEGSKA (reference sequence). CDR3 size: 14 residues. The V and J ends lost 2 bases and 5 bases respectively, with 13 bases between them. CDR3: CSARRPSADNEQFF. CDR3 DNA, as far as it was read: TGCAGTGCTAGACGGCCCTCAGCGGACAATGAG.

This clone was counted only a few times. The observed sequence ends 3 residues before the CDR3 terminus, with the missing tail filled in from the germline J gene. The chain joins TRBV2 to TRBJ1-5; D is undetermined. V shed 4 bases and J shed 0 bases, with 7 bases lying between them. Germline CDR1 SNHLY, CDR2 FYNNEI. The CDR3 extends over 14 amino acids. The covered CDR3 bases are TGTGCCAGCAGTGTCAGAAATAGCAATCAGCCC. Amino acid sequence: CASSVRNSNQP. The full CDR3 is CASSVRNSNQPQHF.

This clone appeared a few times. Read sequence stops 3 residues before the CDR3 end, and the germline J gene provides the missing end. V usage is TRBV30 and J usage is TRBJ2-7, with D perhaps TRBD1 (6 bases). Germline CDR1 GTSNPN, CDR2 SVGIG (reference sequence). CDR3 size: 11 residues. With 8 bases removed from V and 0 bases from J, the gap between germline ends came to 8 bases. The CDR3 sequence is CAVQGSYEQYF. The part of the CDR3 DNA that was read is TGTGCCGTACAGGGCTCCTACGAG.